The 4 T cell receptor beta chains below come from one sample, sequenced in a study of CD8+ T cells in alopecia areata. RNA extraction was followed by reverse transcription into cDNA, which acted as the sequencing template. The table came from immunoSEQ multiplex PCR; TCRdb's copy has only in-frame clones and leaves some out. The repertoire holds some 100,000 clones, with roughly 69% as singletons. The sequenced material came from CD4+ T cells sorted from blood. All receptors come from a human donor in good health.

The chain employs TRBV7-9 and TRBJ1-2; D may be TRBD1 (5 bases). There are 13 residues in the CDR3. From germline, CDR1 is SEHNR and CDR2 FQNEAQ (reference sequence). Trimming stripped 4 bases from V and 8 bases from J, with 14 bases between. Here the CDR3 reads CASSSIQEHGYTF. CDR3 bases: TGTGCCAGCAGCTCCATACAGGAACACGGCTACACCTTC.

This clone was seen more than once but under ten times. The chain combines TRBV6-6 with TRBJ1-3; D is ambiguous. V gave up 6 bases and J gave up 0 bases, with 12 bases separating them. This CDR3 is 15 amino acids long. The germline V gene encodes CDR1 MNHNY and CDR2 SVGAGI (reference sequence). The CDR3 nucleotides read TGTGCCAGCAGCCAGTCGCCACTCTCTGGAAACACCATATATTTT. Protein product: CASSQSPLSGNTIYF.

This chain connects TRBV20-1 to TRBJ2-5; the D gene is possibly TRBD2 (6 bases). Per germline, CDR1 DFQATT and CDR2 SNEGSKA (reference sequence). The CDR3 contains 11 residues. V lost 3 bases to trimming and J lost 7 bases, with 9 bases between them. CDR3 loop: CSAREGLTQYF. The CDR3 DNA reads TGCAGTGCTAGGGAGGGGTTGACCCAGTACTTC.

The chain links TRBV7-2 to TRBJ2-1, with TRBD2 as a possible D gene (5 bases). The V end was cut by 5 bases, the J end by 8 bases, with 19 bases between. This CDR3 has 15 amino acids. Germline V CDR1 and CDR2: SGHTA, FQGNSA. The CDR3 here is CASSTTGVSVDEQFF. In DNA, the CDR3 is TGTGCCAGCAGCACTACCGGGGTCAGCGTGGATGAGCAGTTCTTC.